Listed here is a single TCR beta chain. The antigen remains undetermined. Trimming pared 6 bases from V and 7 bases from J, leaving 13 bases between. The germline V gene encodes CDR1 SNHLY and CDR2 FYNNEI. There are 13 residues in the CDR3. TCRdb's table, derived via immunoSEQ multiplex PCR, lists solely in-frame clones and lacks some. The sample records hundreds of thousands of clones, approximately 94% being singletons. This sample was taken from a study of T cell responses to AZD1222 COVID-19 vaccine. Findings and caveats of the study: Only a handful of AZD1222 recipients were seropositive at baseline. Close to half of spike-specific TCRs reportedly recognize unmutated variant regions. Across spike, vaccine-associated CD4 TCRs were found, dominant at 160-218 and 743-854. Clonal diversity may have been underestimated, and the donors were mostly white British, with more females than males.

This chain joins TRBV2 and TRBJ1-5; D call uncertain. This sample comprised peripheral blood, obtained on day 0 of MenACWY control vaccination. The source of this sequence is an adult in good health. The CDR3: CASSVHLEQPQHF. The CDR3 DNA reads as TGTGCCAGCAGCGTACATTTAGAACAGCCCCAGCATTTT.